These 26 T cell receptor beta chains originate from one sample sequenced in a study of molecular identifiers for immune sequencing clone quantification. TCRdb analysed the PCR reads with MiXCR anew, one entry per CDR3 protein. The top ten hold just over 0.75% of the sample, which has about 510,000 distinct CDR3 sequences, about 25% seen once. Sequenced material: naive CD8+ T cells from blood, with Jurkat cell RNA spiked in. Subset: FACS-sorted CD8+CD4-CCR7+CD45RA+ naive T cells. The receptors stem from a human donor in good health. Some libraries in this study had Jurkat cell RNA spiked in.

This rearrangement joins TRBV2 to TRBJ1-2; 8 nucleotides align to TRBD1. The CDR3 is 14 residues long. The germline V gene encodes CDR1 SNHLY and CDR2 FYNNEI. Trimming cost V 4 bases and J 6 bases; bases outside gene matches: 7. The DNA for the CDR3 is TGTGCCAGCAGTGGAATGAACAGGGGGGATGGCTACACCTTC. This gives the protein CASSGMNRGDGYTF.

On this clonotype: Lacking the conserved final phenylalanine or tryptophan, this CDR3 likely reflects a read error. This chain uses TRBV28 with TRBJ2-7, with a possible D match to TRBD1 (6 bases). Trimming removed 5 bases at V and 1 base at J, with 18 bases between. The CDR3 has 16 amino acids. Per the germline V gene, CDR1 is MDHEN and CDR2 is SYDVKM. CDR3 nucleotide sequence: TGTGCCAGCAGTATTATGACAGGTTACCCGTCCTACGAGCAGTACCTC. It yields the protein CASSIMTGYPSYEQYL.

This clonotype was seen a few times. This chain uses TRBV2 with TRBJ2-7; 16 bases agree with TRBD2. This CDR3 comprises 18 residues. Per germline, CDR1 SNHLY and CDR2 FYNNEI. After removal of 5 bases from V and 3 bases from J, the junction contained 10 bases not matched to a gene. CDR3 coding DNA: TGTGCCAGCAGTTCTCCCGGGACTAGCGGGAGGGCCTACTACGAGCAGTACTTC. This codes for CASSSPGTSGRAYYEQYF.

This clonotype showed up just a few times. One base away lies a much larger clone, so this may be a sequencing read error. The V gene is TRBV24-1, the J gene TRBJ2-2; D gene uncertain. The V end lost 2 bases, the J end lost 2 bases, and 5 bases lay between the germline ends. Germline CDR1 is KGHDR and CDR2 is SFDVKD. This CDR3 is 14 amino acids long. Here the CDR3 DNA reads TGTGCCACCAGTGATTCCCTTAACACCGGGGAGCTGTTTTTT. Translated, it gives CATSDSLNTGELFF.

The V call is TRBV4-3, the J call TRBJ2-1; 7 bases align to TRBD1. Germline V gene sequence: CDR1 LGHNA, CDR2 YSLEER. The ends lost 0 bases at V and 12 bases at J; junction bases unmatched: 11. The CDR3 is 15 amino acids. CDR3 in amino acids: CASSQDPDRVVGQFF. CDR3 DNA sequence: TGCGCCAGCAGCCAAGATCCCGACAGGGTGGTCGGGCAGTTCTTC.

This clonotype appeared many times. The CDR3 DNA follows: TGTGCCAGCAGCGGGACAAGGGGTAGCACAGATACGCAGTATTTT. Its translation: CASSGTRGSTDTQYF. The chain combines TRBV5-6 with TRBJ2-3; TRBD1 might be the D (6 bases). Germline CDR1 SGHDT, CDR2 YYEEEE. The CDR3 covers 15 residues. V was trimmed by 4 bases and J by 0 bases, leaving 12 bases between them.

Notes on this clonotype: A read error may explain this, as a much larger clone is one base away. This chain connects TRBV29-1 to TRBJ2-2; no definite D call. Germline V gene lookup returns CDR1 SQVTM and CDR2 ANQGSEA. Trimming left V 4 bases short and J 6 bases short, with 9 bases between. This CDR3 region has 12 residues. CDR3: CSVVRWAGELFF. Here the CDR3 DNA reads TGCAGCGTTGTTAGATGGGCCGGGGAGCTGTTTTTT.

This clonotype was counted a few times. V and J are TRBV12-3 or TRBV12-4 and TRBJ2-2; D unresolved. The V and J ends lost 1 base and 4 bases respectively, with 10 bases between them. The CDR3 extends over 15 amino acids. Here the CDR3 reads CASSLVVLATGELFF. The DNA for the CDR3 is TGTGCCAGCAGTTTAGTAGTTCTCGCCACCGGGGAGCTGTTTTTT.

This clonotype has more than one count but fewer than ten. A read error is possible here, since a much larger clone lies one base away. V usage is TRBV12-3 or TRBV12-4 and J usage is TRBJ1-1; 7 bases are shared with TRBD1. J was trimmed by 0 bases and V by 8 bases; bases with no gene match: 6. This CDR3 spans 14 amino acids. Here the CDR3 reads CASGPGQMNTEAFF. The CDR3 DNA follows: TGTGCCAGCGGTCCGGGACAGATGAACACTGAAGCTTTCTTT.

This clonotype has ten or more counts. The J gene is TRBJ2-3, the V gene TRBV6-5; the D gene is possibly TRBD1 (5 bases). Germline V lookup: CDR1 MNHEY, CDR2 SVGAGI. This CDR3 region has 16 residues. Deletions cut 2 bases from V and 4 bases from J, with 16 bases between. CDR3 nucleotide sequence: TGTGCCAGCAGTTACGGGGCTCAACCACCGGCAGATACGCAGTATTTT. As protein: CASSYGAQPPADTQYF.

Ten or more counts support this clonotype. This chain connects TRBV30 to TRBJ1-2; tentative D call: TRBD1 (6 bases). The CDR3 length is 13 residues. The germline V gene encodes CDR1 GTSNPN and CDR2 SVGIG (reference sequence). V dropped 0 bases and J dropped 8 bases, with 13 bases sitting between them. In nucleotides, the CDR3 is TGTGCCTGGAGTGTATCAGGGGTAGAAGGCTACACCTTC. Translating gives CAWSVSGVEGYTF.

This clonotype was detected many times. The chain recombines TRBV25-1 with TRBJ2-1; TRBD1 agrees at 10 bases. The CDR3 is 18 amino acids. The germline V gene has CDR1 MGHDK and CDR2 SYGVNS. Trimming at V came to 4 bases and at J to 4 bases, leaving 13 bases not matched to a gene. Written as DNA, the CDR3 is TGTGCCAGCAGTGGCTGGACAGGGGGTACAAATCAATACAATGAGCAGTTCTTC. Amino acids: CASSGWTGGTNQYNEQFF.

The rearrangement uses TRBV7-6 and TRBJ2-6, with a weak D call TRBD1 (6 bases). In germline, CDR1 is SGHVS, CDR2 FNYEAQ. The CDR3 sequence is 17 residues long. V lost 5 bases and J lost 0, with 14 bases in between. CDR3 amino acids: CASSTQTGGSGANVLTF. In DNA form, the CDR3 reads TGTGCCAGCAGCACCCAGACAGGAGGCTCTGGGGCCAACGTCCTGACTTTC.

The sample holds one count of this clonotype. The final CDR3 position lacks the conserved phenylalanine or tryptophan, pointing to a likely read error. The chain recombines TRBV4-3 with TRBJ1-2; 10 bases align to TRBD1. V was clipped by 3 bases and J by 0 bases; unmatched bases: 13. The CDR3 extends over 19 amino acids. Germline loops: CDR1 LGHNA, CDR2 YSLEER. This chain's CDR3 is CASSQGDRGHRISNYGYTL. CDR3 in DNA: TGCGCCAGCAGCCAGGGCGACAGGGGGCACCGAATTTCTAACTATGGCTACACCCTC.

The sample holds many counts of this clonotype. The gene calls are TRBV29-1 and TRBJ2-1; D may be TRBD2 (5 bases). The CDR3 is 14 amino acids. V lost 3 bases, J lost 0 bases, and 9 bases lay in between. The germline CDR1 and CDR2 sequences are SQVTM and ANQGSEA. The CDR3 DNA reads TGCAGCGTTGAGTCGGGGTACTCCTACAATGAGCAGTTCTTC. This encodes CSVESGYSYNEQFF.

This clonotype was seen a handful of times. The V and J genes are TRBV4-3 and TRBJ1-2; a weak D match, TRBD1 (6 bases). This CDR3 contains 14 residues. Trimming pared 8 bases from V and 4 bases from J, leaving 17 bases between. Per the germline V gene, CDR1 is LGHNA and CDR2 is YSLEER. The CDR3 DNA follows: TGCGCCAGCGGCCCTGAGGACAGTAGCTATGGCTACACCTTC. This codes for CASGPEDSSYGYTF.

Regarding this clonotype: A much larger clonotype is one base distant, so this may be a read error. The chain has TRBV12-5 and TRBJ2-5; D gene uncertain. The CDR3 is made up of 12 amino acids. Germline CDR1 is LGHNT and CDR2 is FRNRAP. The V end was cut by 6 bases, the J end by 4 bases, with 9 bases between. The CDR3 protein is CASGDFLETQYF. The DNA for the CDR3 is TGTGCTAGTGGAGACTTCTTAGAGACCCAGTACTTC.

This clonotype was seen only a few times. The chain combines TRBV7-6 with TRBJ1-4; D is unresolved. V lost 5 bases, J lost 0 bases, and 10 bases lay in between. There are 15 residues in the CDR3. Germline CDR1 SGHVS, CDR2 FNYEAQ. CDR3 sequence reads: CASSDTLATNEKLFF. The CDR3 coding sequence is TGTGCCAGCAGCGATACGCTGGCAACTAATGAAAAACTGTTTTTT.

With regard to this clonotype: A clone one base away is much larger, so this may be a read error. This chain joins TRBV5-4 and TRBJ1-1; TRBD1 agrees at 9 bases. The CDR3 covers 12 residues. CDR1 is SGHNT and CDR2 is YYREEE in the germline V gene (reference sequence). CDR3 sequence (DNA): TGTGTCAGCAGCCCGGGGACAGGGAAAGCTTTCTTT. This codes for CVSSPGTGKAFF.

This clonotype has a handful of counts. J is TRBJ1-6 and V is TRBV4-3; no clear D gene. The CDR3 runs to 18 residues. Germline V gene data show CDR1 as LGHNA and CDR2 as YSLEER. Trimming took off 0 bases at V and 1 base at J, with 13 bases between the two ends. CDR3 DNA sequence: TGCGCCAGCAGCCAAGATTTTTGGGCTGGTTCCTATAATTCACCCCTCCACTTT. Residues: CASSQDFWAGSYNSPLHF.

This chain links TRBV27 with TRBJ2-3; TRBD1 might be the D (5 bases). This CDR3 is 14 amino acids long. The V and J ends lost 3 bases and 7 bases respectively, with 14 bases between them. The germline V gene has CDR1 MNHEY and CDR2 SMNVEV (reference sequence). The CDR3: CASSFLQGVHTQYF. The CDR3 DNA is TGTGCCAGCAGTTTTCTCCAAGGGGTCCATACGCAGTATTTT.

At least ten counts were recorded for this clonotype. The genes are TRBV7-9 and TRBJ2-3; perhaps D is TRBD1 or TRBD2 (6 bases each). Trimming shortened V by 4 bases and J by 0 bases, and 11 bases separated the two germline ends. This CDR3 spans 15 amino acids. Germline V CDR1 and CDR2: SEHNR, FQNEAQ (reference sequence). The CDR3 nucleotides read TGTGCCAGCAGCTACGGGGGCAGCAGCACAGATACGCAGTATTTT. It yields the protein CASSYGGSSTDTQYF.

This clonotype was seen at least ten times. The rearrangement joins TRBV6-2 or TRBV6-3 to TRBJ2-6, with D possibly being TRBD1 (5 bases). Deletions cut 1 base from V and 0 bases from J, with 7 bases between. Germline V lookup: CDR1 MNHEY, CDR2 SVGEGT. This CDR3 is 16 amino acids long. In DNA, the CDR3 is TGTGCCAGCAGTTACTTACAGGTCTCTGGGGCCAACGTCCTGACTTTC. Protein: CASSYLQVSGANVLTF.

This clonotype has only a few counts. The chain couples TRBV5-6 to TRBJ1-1; TRBD1 matches 12 bases. Germline CDR1 SGHDT, CDR2 YYEEEE. V gave up 1 base and J gave up 8 bases; unmatched junction bases: 6. This CDR3 is built from 15 residues. The CDR3 sequence is CASSLLGTGGAEAFF. CDR3 nucleotides: TGTGCCAGCAGCTTGTTGGGGACAGGGGGCGCGGAAGCTTTCTTT.

For this clonotype: Given a much more abundant clone one base away, this may be a read error. This CDR3 fails to terminate in the conserved phenylalanine or tryptophan, so it likely reflects a read error. The rearrangement uses TRBV5-1 and TRBJ1-1; D gene unclear. The CDR3 extends over 15 amino acids. The ends were cut back, 5 bases at V and 0 bases at J, with 14 bases in the middle. Germline V CDR1 and CDR2: SGHRS, YFSETQ. CDR3 sequence reads: CASRPGLMMNTEAFY. Written as DNA, the CDR3 is TGCGCCAGCAGGCCGGGTCTTATGATGAACACTGAAGCTTTCTAT.

For this clonotype: A much larger clone sits a single nucleotide away, making a read error possible. V usage is TRBV29-1 and J usage is TRBJ2-7; D is uncertain. In germline, CDR1 is SQVTM, CDR2 ANQGSEA. V lost 7 bases and J 4 bases, leaving 11 bases between the germline ends. CDR3 length: 11 amino acids. CDR3 DNA sequence: TGCAGCGGGTTTGTGGGGTACGAGCAGTACTTC. Its protein product is CSGFVGYEQYF.